This T cell receptor beta chain was identified during a study of cytomegalovirus exposure and HLA in healthy donors. Study-level points and caveats: The majority of TCR sequences were rare, yet some public TCRs appeared in many donors. Likely technical artifact: a cluster of highly shared sequence variants.

Remarks on this clone: Antigen: not known.

PCR involved 60 Vbeta and 13 Jbeta primers. The assay was immunoSEQ multiplex PCR, and TCRdb's table has in-frame clones only and misses some. The repertoire includes around 190,000 clones, around 85% of them detected once, and about 2.3% sits in the top ten. The junction had 6 bases not matched to a gene; V was cut back by 6 bases and J by 5 bases. Germline V gene data show CDR1 as SGHRS and CDR2 as YFSETQ. The CDR3 is 14 residues long. The sample taken for sequencing was PBMCs. The origin of this receptor is a woman between 45 and 60 years old in good health and CMV-seronegative. The genes are TRBV5-1 and TRBJ1-1, with 11 bases matching TRBD1. The CDR3 here is CASTGQGALTEAFF. The CDR3 bases are TGCGCCAGCACTGGACAGGGGGCGCTGACTGAAGCTTTCTTT.